The 21 T cell receptor beta chains listed next were all sequenced from one sample in a study of control samples from healthy donors and cancer patients. Produced via immunoSEQ multiplex PCR; TCRdb's table is partial and in-frame only. Found here are around 80,000 clones, approximately 94% of them singletons; the top ten hold approximately 2.8%. Sequencing was carried out using blood. The receptors originated from a woman in her thirties in good health.

The V and J genes are TRBV5-6 and TRBJ2-1, with TRBD2 identical over 7 bases. This CDR3 contains 15 residues. Germline-derived CDR1 and CDR2 are SGHDT and YYEEEE. V lost 5 bases to trimming and J lost 0 bases; unmatched junction nucleotides: 5. Here the CDR3 reads CASRPSGSSYNEQFF. The DNA for the CDR3 is TGTGCCAGCAGACCTAGCGGTAGCTCCTACAATGAGCAGTTCTTC.

The chain uses TRBV28 and TRBJ1-3, with no clear D. The CDR3 consists of 17 residues. Trimming stripped 4 bases from V and 2 bases from J, with 18 bases between. Germline V gene lookup returns CDR1 MDHEN and CDR2 SYDVKM. The CDR3, as DNA: TGTGCCAGCAGTTCAGAGGAATCGGGCGCTACTGGAAACACCATATATTTT. Its translation: CASSSEESGATGNTIYF. The variable domain in full, with the rest retrieved from reference TRBV28 and TRBJ1-3, is DVKVTQSSRYLVKRTGEKVFLECVQDMDHENMFWYRQDPGLGLRLIYFSYDVKMKEKGDIPEGYSVSREKKERFSLILESASTNQTSMYLCASSSEESGATGNTIYFGEGSWLTVV.

V gene TRBV19 combines with J gene TRBJ1-6, with a possible D match to TRBD1 (5 bases). V dropped 4 bases and J dropped 10 bases, with 14 bases sitting between them. This CDR3 has 14 amino acids. Germline CDR1 is LNHDA and CDR2 is SQIVND (reference sequence). The chain's CDR3 is CASSTPRGGSPLHF. CDR3 nucleotide sequence: TGTGCCAGTAGTACCCCCCGGGGGGGATCACCCCTCCACTTT.

The chain carries TRBV13 and TRBJ2-5; D gene unclear. The CDR3 spans 14 residues. The germline gives CDR1 PRHDT, CDR2 FYEKMQ (reference sequence). The ends were cut back, 6 bases at V and 4 bases at J, with 15 bases in the middle. The CDR3 protein is CASRPHTTGETQYF. The CDR3 region has the DNA TGTGCCAGCAGACCCCACACTACCGGAGAGACCCAGTACTTC.

This chain links TRBV7-9 with TRBJ2-3; D gene unclear. Deletions cut 6 bases from V and 3 bases from J, with 16 bases between. The CDR3 loop spans 15 amino acids. Germline V CDR1 and CDR2: SEHNR, FQNEAQ (reference sequence). This CDR3 is CASRSTVMGTDTQYF. The CDR3 nucleotides are TGTGCCAGCAGATCCACGGTGATGGGTACAGATACGCAGTATTTT. The entire variable domain, with the rest obtained from reference TRBV7-9 and TRBJ2-3, is as follows: DTGVSQNPRHKITKRGQNVTFRCDPISEHNRLYWYRQTLGQGPEFLTYFQNEAQLEKSRLLSDRFSAERPKGSFSTLEIQRTEQGDSAMYLCASRSTVMGTDTQYFGPGTRLTVL.

The chain links TRBV6-1 to TRBJ1-4; 8 bases are a match to TRBD1. Trimming took 1 base from V and 11 from J; bases not matched to a gene: 9. Germline V gene sequence: CDR1 MNHNS, CDR2 SASEGT. This CDR3 has 15 residues. CDR3 in DNA: TGTGCCAGCAGTGAAGAAAGGACAGGGAGAACGAAACTGTTTTTT. Translation gives CASSEERTGRTKLFF.

The V call is TRBV5-1, the J call TRBJ2-2, with 9 nucleotides matching TRBD1. V shed 6 bases and J 4 bases; nucleotides not matched to a gene: 7. From germline, CDR1 is SGHRS and CDR2 YFSETQ. The CDR3 is 15 amino acids. The CDR3 bases are TGCGCCAGCAAAGGAGGACAGGGGATCACCGGGGAGCTGTTTTTT. It codes for CASKGGQGITGELFF. The whole variable domain, filled in from reference TRBV5-1 and TRBJ2-2, reads KAGVTQTPRYLIKTRGQQVTLSCSPISGHRSVSWYQQTPGQGLQFLFEYFSETQRNKGNFPGRFSGRQFSNSRSEMNVSTLELGDSALYLCASKGGQGITGELFFGEGSRLTVL.

This chain links TRBV11-3 with TRBJ1-1; no reliable D call. Deletions cut 5 bases from V and 0 bases from J, with 13 bases between. In germline, CDR1 is SGHNT, CDR2 YENEEA. This CDR3 is 15 amino acids long. CDR3 in amino acids: CASSPGLIMNTEAFF. The CDR3 coding sequence is TGTGCCAGCAGCCCCGGACTGATTATGAACACTGAAGCTTTCTTT.

V usage is TRBV5-5 and J usage is TRBJ1-2; D is uncertain. The CDR3 sequence is 14 residues long. Per germline, CDR1 SGHKS and CDR2 YYEKEE (reference sequence). Trimming removed 3 bases at V and 0 bases at J, with 9 bases between. CDR3 nucleotide sequence: TGTGCCAGCAGCTCAGGACGGGCTAACTATGGCTACACCTTC. It yields the protein CASSSGRANYGYTF.

The rearrangement uses TRBV10-1 and TRBJ1-1; TRBD1 might be the D (5 bases). The V end was cut by 9 bases, the J end by 5 bases, with 13 bases between. Looked up from germline, CDR1 is WNHNN and CDR2 is SYGVQD (reference sequence). The CDR3 is made up of 12 amino acids. CDR3 nucleotides: TGCGCCAGTTCTACTGGGGGAACTGAAGCTTTCTTT. This encodes CASSTGGTEAFF.

J is TRBJ2-1 and V is TRBV12-5; 9 nucleotides align to TRBD1. The CDR3 is 15 residues long. Germline CDR1 reads LGHNT; CDR2 reads FRNRAP. J lost 0 bases, V lost 6 bases, and 3 bases had no gene match. The CDR3 protein is CASGPGQGSYNEQFF. The CDR3 DNA reads as TGTGCTAGTGGCCCGGGACAGGGCTCCTACAATGAGCAGTTCTTC. Variable domain in full (rest from reference TRBV12-5 and TRBJ2-1): DARVTQTPRHKVTEMGQEVTMRCQPILGHNTVFWYRQTMMQGLELLAYFRNRAPLDDSGMPKDRFSAEMPDATLATLKIQPSEPRDSAVYFCASGPGQGSYNEQFFGPGTRLTVL.

The chain carries TRBV4-1 and TRBJ1-2; 9 positions match TRBD1. Per the germline V gene, CDR1 is MGHRA and CDR2 is YSYEKL. CDR3 size: 16 residues. The junction had 7 bases not matched to a gene; V was cut back by 1 base and J by 4 bases. CDR3 region: CASSQVQGAVSYGYTF. CDR3 nucleotides: TGCGCCAGCAGCCAAGTACAGGGGGCAGTAAGCTATGGCTACACCTTC.

V gene TRBV18 combines with J gene TRBJ1-1, with D uncertain. Trimming took 4 bases from V and 7 from J, leaving 19 bases between them. CDR1 is KGHSH and CDR2 is LQKENI in the germline V gene. This CDR3 region has 15 residues. The CDR3 DNA is TGTGCCAGCTCACAAGTCCTTCAGGAGTTTGGTGAAGCTTTCTTT. Its translation: CASSQVLQEFGEAFF.

This sequence joins TRBV7-8 and TRBJ1-5; the D is unclear. With 2 bases removed from V and 6 bases from J, the gap between germline ends came to 14 bases. This CDR3 comprises 15 residues. Germline CDR1 is SGHVS and CDR2 is FQNEAQ. The CDR3 loop is CASSLRTDYSQPQHF. CDR3 DNA sequence: TGTGCCAGCAGCTTACGAACGGATTATAGTCAGCCCCAGCATTTT.

The chain is built from TRBV3-1 (or the pseudogene TRBV3-2) and TRBJ2-1, with D perhaps TRBD2 (7 bases). Germline V gives CDR1 LGHDT, CDR2 YNNKEL (reference sequence). This CDR3 region has 16 residues. The V end lost 1 base, the J end lost 1 base, and 11 bases lay between the germline ends. The CDR3 bases are TGTGCCAGCAGCCAAGTAGGGGGGGCATCCTACAATGAGCAGTTCTTC. It is translated as CASSQVGGASYNEQFF.

About this clone: Other DNA sequences in the sample encode the same CDR3. This chain connects TRBV9 to TRBJ1-4; D not certain. Germline V gene lookup returns CDR1 SGDLS and CDR2 YYNGEE. Trimming cost V 0 bases and J 0 bases, with 9 bases left between them. The CDR3 sequence is 16 residues long. The CDR3 sequence: CASSVGREATNEKLFF. CDR3 in DNA: TGTGCCAGCAGCGTAGGAAGGGAAGCAACTAATGAAAAACTGTTTTTT.

The V and J genes are TRBV10-3 and TRBJ1-5; 8 bases agree with TRBD1. The CDR3 length is 15 residues. The V segment lost 5 bases and the J segment 3 bases; nucleotides outside the gene matches: 6. CDR1 is ENHRY, CDR2 SYGVKD, per germline. CDR3 DNA sequence: TGTGCCATCAGTACAGGGGGTGGGGACAATCAGCCCCAGCATTTT. It codes for CAISTGGGDNQPQHF.

Written as DNA, the CDR3 is TGTGCCAGCAGCTTGGGGGTTGAGACTGAAGCTTTCTTT. It translates to CASSLGVETEAFF. The chain employs TRBV7-9 and TRBJ1-1; a weak D match, TRBD1 (5 bases). This CDR3 contains 13 residues. Between the trimmed V and J ends, which lost 3 bases and 5 bases, there was a span of 10 bases. Germline V gene data show CDR1 as SEHNR and CDR2 as FQNEAQ (reference sequence).

The chain couples TRBV19 to TRBJ1-5, with a weak D call TRBD1 (5 bases). Germline-derived CDR1 and CDR2 are LNHDA and SQIVND (reference sequence). V was cut by 6 bases and J by 4 bases, with 10 bases left in between. This CDR3 has 13 amino acids. In nucleotides, the CDR3 is TGTGCCAGTAGACAGGACCCAAATCAGCCCCAGCATTTT. Translated: CASRQDPNQPQHF.

The rearrangement links TRBV2 to TRBJ2-1, with 7 bases lining up with TRBD1. The CDR3 loop spans 14 amino acids. Looked up from germline, CDR1 is SNHLY and CDR2 is FYNNEI. V shed 6 bases, J shed 9 bases, and the junction held 11 bases outside the gene matches. As DNA, the CDR3 is TGTGCCAGCAGCCCGACAGGGTCCTTCGGTGAGCAGTTCTTC. It specifies CASSPTGSFGEQFF.

The chain joins TRBV6-5 to TRBJ1-5, with 11 positions matching TRBD1. CDR3 size: 15 residues. CDR1 is MNHEY and CDR2 is SVGAGI in the germline V gene. V shed 7 bases, J shed 8 bases, and the junction held 10 bases outside the gene matches. Here the CDR3 DNA reads TGTGCCAGCACCGGGACAGGGGGAAGAGTAGAGCCCCAGCATTTT. This encodes CASTGTGGRVEPQHF.